These T cell receptor beta chains were read from a single sample in a study of early T cells in non-severe SARS-CoV-2 infection. One entry per CDR3 protein, called by TCRdb with MiXCR from the 5' RACE reads. The data contain around 59,000 distinct CDR3 sequences, around 12% of them singletons. The specimen was whole blood. These receptors were collected from an adult who was a healthcare worker with PCR-confirmed SARS-CoV-2 infection or an uninfected control (not recorded which). Each CDR3 is given with its conserved first and last residue. The order of the fields is J gene, clone size, D gene, V gene, CDR3 protein, CDR3 DNA. The D gene is left open where the match is weak. For some rows the clone size is stated as once, few or many, or as a class when expanded; others skip it.

>TRBJ2-7|.|.|TRBV7-8
CASTPHRDAYEQYF
TGTGCCAGCACCCCCCACAGGGATGCCTACGAGCAGTACTTC
>TRBJ2-5|many|.|TRBV7-2
CASSLAGNFGETQYF
TGTGCCAGCAGCTTAGCGGGAAACTTCGGGGAGACCCAGTACTTC
>TRBJ1-5|many|.|TRBV28
CASEVTGGYQPQHF
TGTGCCAGCGAAGTTACCGGGGGTTATCAGCCCCAGCATTTT
>TRBJ2-1|.|TRBD1|TRBV12-3/TRBV12-4
CASSRDRGTYNEQFF
TGTGCCAGCAGTCGGGACAGGGGAACCTACAATGAGCAGTTCTTC
>TRBJ2-7|.|.|TRBV6-2/TRBV6-3
CASSYLGAGEQYF
TGTGCCAGCAGTTACTTGGGGGCTGGCGAGCAGTACTTC
>TRBJ1-1|many|.|TRBV20-1
CSARHHEAFF
TGCAGTGCTAGACATCACGAAGCTTTCTTT
>TRBJ2-4|.|.|TRBV28
CASSPVVWAKNIQYF
TGTGCCAGCAGTCCCGTAGTTTGGGCCAAAAACATTCAGTACTTC
>TRBJ2-4|.|.|TRBV3-1
CASSLPHRENIQYF
TGTGCCAGCAGCCTCCCCCATAGGGAAAACATTCAGTACTTC
>TRBJ2-3|.|.|TRBV6-6
CASSDRITDTQYF
TGTGCCAGCAGTGACCGAATCACAGATACGCAGTATTTT
>TRBJ2-1|few|.|TRBV29-1
CSVEDTHTGFEQFF
TGCAGCGTTGAAGACACTCATACGGGGTTCGAGCAGTTCTTC
>TRBJ2-7|few|.|TRBV20-1
CSVRRQVGFLEQYF
TGCAGTGTCAGGAGGCAAGTGGGCTTCCTCGAGCAGTACTTC
>TRBJ2-2|.|.|TRBV5-1
CASSLMTSGTGELFF
TGCGCCAGCAGCTTGATGACTAGTGGGACCGGGGAGCTGTTTTTT
>TRBJ2-3|.|TRBD2|TRBV7-9
CATRGREGTDTQYF
TGTGCCACCCGAGGGCGGGAGGGAACAGATACGCAGTATTTT
>TRBJ1-1|many|.|TRBV30
CAGEGYTEAFF
TGTGCCGGGGAGGGCTACACTGAAGCTTTCTTT
>TRBJ2-7|many|TRBD1|TRBV9
CASSARADRDHF
TGTGCCAGCAGCGCCCGAGCCGACAGGGACCACTTC